Listed below are T cell receptor beta chains from one sample, sequenced in a study of cytomegalovirus exposure and HLA in healthy donors. TCRdb's copy holds only in-frame clones and misses some; the assay was immunoSEQ multiplex PCR. The sample lists about 180,000 clones; around nine tenths were seen once. The specimen was PBMCs. All receptors derive from a man aged 18 to 30 in good health and CMV-seropositive. The conserved cysteine and the conserved F or W are not part of the CDR3 here. The D gene is left open where the match is weak.

V gene: TRBV18
J gene: TRBJ1-5
D gene: .
CDR3 protein: ASSPRTADQPQH

V gene: TRBV5-4
J gene: TRBJ1-2
D gene: .
CDR3 protein: ASTLRGSKIYGYT

V gene: TRBV28
J gene: TRBJ1-1
D gene: .
CDR3 protein: ASSLSTGLGYTEAF

V gene: TRBV7-2
J gene: TRBJ1-5
D gene: .
CDR3 protein: ATAGGTNLEPQH

V gene: TRBV5-4
J gene: TRBJ1-2
D gene: TRBD1
CDR3 protein: ASRTGINYGYT

V gene: TRBV27
J gene: TRBJ2-1
D gene: .
CDR3 protein: ASSLDMSSYNEQF

V gene: TRBV4-3
J gene: TRBJ2-1
D gene: .
CDR3 protein: ASSPMEGSSGEQF

V gene: TRBV7-2
J gene: TRBJ2-7
D gene: .
CDR3 protein: ASSLEGLARYEQY

V gene: TRBV7-2
J gene: TRBJ2-1
D gene: .
CDR3 protein: ASSPSVFAGRQF

V gene: TRBV4-1
J gene: TRBJ1-5
D gene: .
CDR3 protein: ASSQEGADQPQH

V gene: TRBV7-2
J gene: TRBJ1-1
D gene: .
CDR3 protein: ASSPTGLTEAF

V gene: TRBV28
J gene: TRBJ2-5
D gene: .
CDR3 protein: ASSPEFGTQY

V gene: TRBV6-1
J gene: TRBJ2-7
D gene: .
CDR3 protein: ASSGRGTLREQY

V gene: TRBV29-1
J gene: TRBJ2-7
D gene: .
CDR3 protein: SASTGLRSYEQY

V gene: TRBV5-5
J gene: TRBJ2-7
D gene: TRBD1
CDR3 protein: ASSFGQAGYEQY

V gene: TRBV11-2
J gene: TRBJ2-1
D gene: TRBD1
CDR3 protein: ASSFPGGQGGDEQF

V gene: TRBV10-3
J gene: TRBJ1-5
D gene: .
CDR3 protein: AVGREGSNQPQH

V gene: TRBV5-4
J gene: TRBJ2-7
D gene: .
CDR3 protein: ASSGGTLSYEQY

V gene: TRBV7-6
J gene: TRBJ2-2
D gene: TRBD2
CDR3 protein: ASSPDLAGASNTGELF

V gene: TRBV5-8
J gene: TRBJ1-5
D gene: .
CDR3 protein: ASSQDLPQH

V gene: TRBV5-1
J gene: TRBJ1-2
D gene: TRBD1
CDR3 protein: ASSASGQAFGYT

V gene: TRBV6-5
J gene: TRBJ1-1
D gene: TRBD1
CDR3 protein: ASSLETGQGAEAF

V gene: TRBV13
J gene: TRBJ1-5
D gene: .
CDR3 protein: ASSLGRQPQH

V gene: TRBV18
J gene: TRBJ1-2
D gene: TRBD1
CDR3 protein: ASSPTRTGDGYT

V gene: TRBV15
J gene: TRBJ2-7
D gene: TRBD1
CDR3 protein: ATRRQGVGSYEQY

V gene: TRBV7-9
J gene: TRBJ2-3
D gene: TRBD2
CDR3 protein: ASSLWFGASGGFADTQY

V gene: TRBV2
J gene: TRBJ2-7
D gene: .
CDR3 protein: ASSDERPGNEQY

V gene: TRBV6-5
J gene: TRBJ2-7
D gene: TRBD1
CDR3 protein: ASSLAGGHEQY

V gene: TRBV6-5
J gene: TRBJ2-5
D gene: TRBD2
CDR3 protein: ASSYDTSGKETQY

V gene: TRBV29-1
J gene: TRBJ2-5
D gene: .
CDR3 protein: SVIQLYLQETQY

V gene: TRBV18
J gene: TRBJ1-1
D gene: .
CDR3 protein: ASSPRQNTEAF

V gene: TRBV9
J gene: TRBJ1-2
D gene: TRBD1
CDR3 protein: ASSVLGTGEGYT

V gene: TRBV6-6
J gene: TRBJ2-3
D gene: .
CDR3 protein: ASGAGEESDTQY

V gene: TRBV9
J gene: TRBJ2-2
D gene: .
CDR3 protein: ASSGGGPGLPTGELF

V gene: TRBV7-3
J gene: TRBJ2-2
D gene: TRBD1
CDR3 protein: ASSSTGRNTGELF

V gene: TRBV4-3
J gene: TRBJ2-7
D gene: TRBD2
CDR3 protein: ASSQDRAGLTYEQY

V gene: TRBV6-1
J gene: TRBJ2-3
D gene: .
CDR3 protein: ASTSSTDTQY

V gene: TRBV10-3
J gene: TRBJ1-2
D gene: TRBD1
CDR3 protein: AMTGTGNGYT

V gene: TRBV27
J gene: TRBJ1-5
D gene: .
CDR3 protein: ASSSGLEGNQPQH

V gene: TRBV15
J gene: TRBJ1-5
D gene: .
CDR3 protein: ATSRDHGGTGPQH

V gene: TRBV5-4
J gene: TRBJ1-2
D gene: TRBD1
CDR3 protein: ASSFGAGTGAGYGYT

V gene: TRBV7-9
J gene: TRBJ2-1
D gene: TRBD1
CDR3 protein: ASSPPTGTAYNEQF

V gene: TRBV27
J gene: TRBJ2-7
D gene: TRBD1
CDR3 protein: ASSFSRQGVYEQY

V gene: TRBV7-9
J gene: TRBJ2-2
D gene: TRBD2
CDR3 protein: ASSNRAGVDTGELF

V gene: TRBV5-1
J gene: TRBJ1-1
D gene: .
CDR3 protein: ASSLVRDTEAF

V gene: TRBV2
J gene: TRBJ1-4
D gene: .
CDR3 protein: ASSGPLGGTNEKLF